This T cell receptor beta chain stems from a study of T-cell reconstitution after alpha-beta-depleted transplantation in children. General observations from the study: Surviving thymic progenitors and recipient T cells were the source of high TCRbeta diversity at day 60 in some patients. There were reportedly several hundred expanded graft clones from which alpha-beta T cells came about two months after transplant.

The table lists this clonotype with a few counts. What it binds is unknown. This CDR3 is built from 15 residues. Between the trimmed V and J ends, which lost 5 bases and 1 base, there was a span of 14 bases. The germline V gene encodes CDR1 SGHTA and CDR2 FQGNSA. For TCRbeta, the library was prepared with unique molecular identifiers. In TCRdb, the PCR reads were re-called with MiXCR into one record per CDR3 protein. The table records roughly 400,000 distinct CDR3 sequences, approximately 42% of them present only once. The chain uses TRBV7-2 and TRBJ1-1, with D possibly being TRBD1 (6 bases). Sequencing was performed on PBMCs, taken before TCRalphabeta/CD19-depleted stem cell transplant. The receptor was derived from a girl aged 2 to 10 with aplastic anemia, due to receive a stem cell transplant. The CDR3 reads CASSRDTGKNTEAFF. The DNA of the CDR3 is TGTGCCAGCAGCAGAGATACAGGGAAGAACACTGAAGCTTTCTTT.